A single sample gave rise to the 8 T cell receptor beta chains below, sequenced in a study of cytotoxic CD8 clonotypes in ibrutinib-treated CLL. Assay: immunoSEQ multiplex PCR; the TCRdb copy retains only in-frame clones and omits some. The sample carries some 150,000 clones, approximately 77% recorded once. This sample comprised PBMCs, obtained after 12 months of ibrutinib treatment. These receptors all come from a human donor with chronic lymphocytic leukemia.

This rearrangement joins TRBV7-6 to TRBJ2-5; perhaps TRBD2 as D (6 bases). Germline V lookup: CDR1 SGHVS, CDR2 FNYEAQ. This CDR3 has 12 residues. V gave up 5 bases and J gave up 5 bases, with 9 bases separating them. DNA for the CDR3: TGTGCCAGCAGCGGGAGCGGGGAGACCCAGTACTTC. Its translation: CASSGSGETQYF.

This clone was counted a single time. The chain links TRBV29-1 to TRBJ2-3; TRBD1 or TRBD2 may be the D gene (6 bases each). The germline V gene has CDR1 SQVTM and CDR2 ANQGSEA. The CDR3 runs 16 residues. The V gene lost 2 bases and the J gene lost 3 bases, with 18 bases spanning the gap. The CDR3 DNA reads TGCAGCGTTGAACCTCCGTGGAGGGGGAAGACAGATACGCAGTATTTT. Translation: CSVEPPWRGKTDTQYF.

In its sample, this clone was seen once. CDR3 coding DNA: TGTGCCAGCAGCCTCCGGGACAGGAAGTACTTC. Its translation: CASSLRDRKYF. The chain links TRBV5-6 to TRBJ2-5; 8 bases match TRBD1. CDR1 is SGHDT and CDR2 is YYEEEE in the germline V gene. This CDR3 region has 11 residues. J was trimmed by 12 bases and V by 4 bases; bases with no gene match: 5.

This chain joins TRBV19 and TRBJ2-2; no clear D. The CDR3 is made up of 14 amino acids. V dropped 2 bases and J dropped 6 bases, with 10 bases sitting between them. Germline CDR1 is LNHDA and CDR2 is SQIVND (reference sequence). This chain's CDR3 is CASSIRAAAGELFF. The CDR3 DNA is TGTGCCAGTAGTATAAGGGCGGCAGCCGGGGAGCTGTTTTTT. Looking up the rest from reference TRBV19 and TRBJ2-2 gives the full variable domain: DGGITQSPKYLFRKEGQNVTLSCEQNLNHDAMYWYRQDPGQGLRLIYYSQIVNDFQKGDIAEGYSVSREKKESFPLTVTSAQKNPTAFYLCASSIRAAAGELFFGEGSRLTVL.

The rearrangement joins TRBV30 to TRBJ2-7; TRBD2 is a possible D gene (6 bases). Germline loops: CDR1 GTSNPN, CDR2 SVGIG (reference sequence). CDR3 length: 15 residues. With 7 bases removed from V and 1 base from J, the gap between germline ends came to 20 bases. The CDR3 spells CASNTGSSPSYEQYF. The CDR3 bases are TGTGCCTCCAATACCGGGAGCTCCCCTTCCTACGAGCAGTACTTC.

As concerns this clone: The limits of the CDR3 on the DNA are not certain, so only TCRdb's listed CDR3 is given. The chain carries TRBV5-1 and TRBJ2-7; the table assigns TRBD2, which was not confirmed against the DNA. A total of 12 residues make up the CDR3, ends included. Looked up from germline, CDR1 is SGHRS and CDR2 is YFSETQ. The chain's CDR3 is CASSSSEYEQYF.

This clone was detected once. This chain joins TRBV7-3 and TRBJ2-1; 7 bases are shared with TRBD2. Per the germline V gene, CDR1 is SGHTA and CDR2 is FQGTGA. The J segment lost 5 bases and the V segment lost 5 bases, leaving 6 bases of the junction unmatched. The CDR3 spans 14 residues. The CDR3 DNA sequence: TGTGCCAGCAGCGCCTGGGACTACGACAATGAGCAGTTCTTC. Amino acid sequence: CASSAWDYDNEQFF.

The V call is TRBV19, the J call TRBJ2-7, with TRBD1 identical over 7 bases. Germline V gene data show CDR1 as LNHDA and CDR2 as SQIVND (reference sequence). The V and J ends lost 5 bases and 6 bases, in that order; junction bases with no gene match: 16. The CDR3 extends over 16 amino acids. DNA of the CDR3: TGTGCCAGTAGTTCTCCCTACCGGACAGGTCATGGCGAGCAGTACTTC. This gives the protein CASSSPYRTGHGEQYF. Together with reference TRBV19 and TRBJ2-7, the CDR3 gives the full variable domain: DGGITQSPKYLFRKEGQNVTLSCEQNLNHDAMYWYRQDPGQGLRLIYYSQIVNDFQKGDIAEGYSVSREKKESFPLTVTSAQKNPTAFYLCASSSPYRTGHGEQYFGPGTRLTVT.